This T cell receptor beta chain stems from a study of blood T cell repertoires in COVID-19. Study at large: Some COVID-19 samples were acute and others convalescent; all came from the United States, Italy and Spain.

This clone was counted between two and nine times. This table comes from immunoSEQ multiplex PCR, and its TCRdb copy is limited to in-frame clones, with some not included. Among tens of thousands of clones listed, around nine tenths were seen once. Trimming stripped 3 bases from V and 8 bases from J, with 20 bases between. Germline-derived CDR1 and CDR2 are LNHNV and YYDKDF (reference sequence). The CDR3 sequence is 16 residues long. The genes are TRBV15 and TRBJ2-1; a possible D gene is TRBD2 (6 bases). The sample was peripheral blood. The clonotype originates from a man between 65 and 79 years old with acute or convalescent COVID-19. The CDR3 sequence is CATSSPTRFGIDEQFF. DNA for the CDR3: TGTGCCACCAGCAGTCCGACTAGATTCGGGATCGATGAGCAGTTCTTC.